The clone carrying this TCR beta chain has just a few counts. The method was immunoSEQ multiplex PCR; TCRdb's version includes in-frame clones alone and lacks a portion of them. The sample has some 160,000 clones, roughly 86% seen once. This record comes from a study of cytotoxic CD8 clonotypes in ibrutinib-treated CLL. Study overall: In all, under twelve patients were relapsed/refractory, some 15 were treatment-naive and some 17 were IGHV unmutated.

V lost 5 bases to trimming and J lost 15 bases, with 20 bases between them. This CDR3 spans 13 amino acids. Germline CDR1 reads SGHTA; CDR2 reads FQGNSA. The chain recombines TRBV7-2 with TRBJ2-1; D gene uncertain. The sequences come from PBMCs, collected after 12 months of ibrutinib treatment. The clonotype originates from a human donor with chronic lymphocytic leukemia. The chain's CDR3 is CASSLYMNADLFF. DNA for the CDR3: TGTGCCAGCAGCCTTTATATGAACGCCGATCTGTTCTTC. Full variable domain (rest looked up from reference TRBV7-2 and TRBJ2-1): GAGVSQSPSNKVTEKGKDVELRCDPISGHTALYWYRQSLGQGLEFLIYFQGNSAPDKSGLPSDRFSAERTGGSVSTLTIQRTQQEDSAVYLCASSLYMNADLFFGPGTRLTVL.